This TCR beta chain appears in the sequencing data of a study of blood T cells in healthy people across ages. For the second PCR, which ran for about 6 to 11 cycles, a sample-barcoded 5' primer and a J-beta primer mix were used. The template-switch adaptor, which had 12 random nucleotides, put a tag on each cDNA molecule. TCRdb recomputed calls from the 5' RACE reads with MiXCR, one row per CDR3 protein. This sample has about 1.4 million distinct CDR3 sequences; roughly 59% occur once, and the top ten carry about 6.7%. Germline V gives CDR1 SQVTM, CDR2 ANQGSEA. The CDR3 has 13 residues. V was pared by 7 bases and J by 2 bases, with 6 bases of the junction left unmatched. General study findings and limits: Diversity figures based on one million T cells were deemed too low. The unknown donor CMV status may have confounded expanded clonotype changes.

This clonotype was counted between two and nine times. Its cognate antigen is unknown. The source material was blood. The gene calls are TRBV29-1 and TRBJ2-3, with 7 bases matching TRBD1. This receptor was obtained from a man between 18 and 35 years old in good health. The CDR3 reads CSATGASTDTQYF. CDR3 DNA: TGCAGCGCTACAGGGGCCTCCACAGATACGCAGTATTTT.